The 17 T cell receptor beta chains given below trace back to one sample, sequenced in a study of lymphopenia after photon versus proton radiotherapy. Assay: immunoSEQ multiplex PCR; the TCRdb copy retains only in-frame clones and omits some. The data show under 25,000 clones, 85% seen once. Sequences were derived from peripheral blood, sampled from a patient treated with photon-based radiotherapy. The receptors derive from a man in his 60s with pancreatic cancer.

The gene calls are TRBV11-2 and TRBJ1-1; D gene unclear. This CDR3 is 11 amino acids long. V gave up 1 base and J gave up 7 bases, with 4 bases separating them. Germline assignment: CDR1 SGHAT and CDR2 FQNNGV. CDR3 bases: TGTGCCAGCAGCTTAGGGGTTGAAGCTTTCTTT. Encoded protein: CASSLGVEAFF.

Only one count was recorded for this clone. The rearrangement joins TRBV5-5 to TRBJ1-6; tentative D call: TRBD1 (6 bases). In germline, CDR1 is SGHKS, CDR2 YYEKEE (reference sequence). CDR3 length: 15 residues. Trimming left V 0 bases short and J 10 bases short, with 14 bases between. The CDR3 nucleotides are TGTGCCAGCAGCTTGGGTCAGGGGTGGAGGTCACCCCTCCACTTT. It specifies CASSLGQGWRSPLHF.

V is TRBV5-1 and J is TRBJ2-7; 7 positions agree with TRBD1. Looked up from germline, CDR1 is SGHRS and CDR2 is YFSETQ. This CDR3 region has 14 residues. V lost 4 bases, J lost 3 bases, and 7 bases stayed unmatched. The CDR3 loop reads CASSPGTENYEQYF. For the CDR3, the DNA is TGCGCCAGCAGCCCCGGGACAGAGAACTACGAGCAGTACTTC. The complete variable domain, with remaining parts taken from reference TRBV5-1 and TRBJ2-7, reads KAGVTQTPRYLIKTRGQQVTLSCSPISGHRSVSWYQQTPGQGLQFLFEYFSETQRNKGNFPGRFSGRQFSNSRSEMNVSTLELGDSALYLCASSPGTENYEQYFGPGTRLTVT.

V usage is TRBV19 and J usage is TRBJ1-5; no clear D. Between the trimmed V and J ends, which lost 0 bases and 8 bases, there was a span of 8 bases. Per germline, CDR1 LNHDA and CDR2 SQIVND (reference sequence). The CDR3 runs to 13 residues. The CDR3 here is CASSIDRNKPQHF. The DNA for the CDR3 is TGTGCCAGTAGTATAGACAGGAATAAGCCCCAGCATTTT.

This clone showed up just once. V and J are TRBV7-9 and TRBJ1-2; 9 positions agree with TRBD1. CDR1 SEHNR and CDR2 FQNEAQ come from the germline V gene (reference sequence). The CDR3 totals 15 residues. V lost 5 bases, J lost 1 base, and 5 bases stayed unmatched. CDR3 amino acids: CASSPGQGFNYGYTF. As DNA, the CDR3 is TGTGCCAGCAGCCCTGGACAGGGGTTTAACTATGGCTACACCTTC.

V is TRBV7-2 and J is TRBJ1-5; tentative D call: TRBD1 (6 bases). Germline CDR1 and CDR2: SGHTA and FQGNSA. Trimming pared 1 base from V and 3 bases from J, leaving 22 bases between. This CDR3 region has 19 residues. CDR3 residues: CASSLVGFALRGANQPQHF. DNA of the CDR3: TGTGCCAGCAGCTTAGTAGGGTTTGCACTGCGGGGGGCCAATCAGCCCCAGCATTTT. The complete variable domain, with remaining parts taken from reference TRBV7-2 and TRBJ1-5, reads GAGVSQSPSNKVTEKGKDVELRCDPISGHTALYWYRQSLGQGLEFLIYFQGNSAPDKSGLPSDRFSAERTGGSVSTLTIQRTQQEDSAVYLCASSLVGFALRGANQPQHFGDGTRLSIL.

The table lists this clone with a few counts. The chain uses TRBV11-2 and TRBJ1-2, with D possibly matching TRBD1 (6 bases). The CDR3 has 13 residues. Germline V CDR1 and CDR2: SGHAT, FQNNGV. Trimming took off 5 bases at V and 5 bases at J, with 12 bases between the two ends. The CDR3 nucleotides read TGTGCCAGCAGCCTGGGGGCACCGTATGGCTACACCTTC. Protein sequence: CASSLGAPYGYTF.

This chain links TRBV11-2 with TRBJ2-1, with D possibly matching TRBD1 (5 bases). Per the germline V gene, CDR1 is SGHAT and CDR2 is FQNNGV. This CDR3 is built from 15 residues. The V end was cut by 1 base, the J end by 10 bases, with 17 bases between. The CDR3 DNA reads as TGTGCCAGCAGCTTAGTGGGGCGGCGGAATTGGGAGCAGTTCTTC. This codes for CASSLVGRRNWEQFF.

The chain couples TRBV18 to TRBJ2-2; D gene uncertain. Per germline, CDR1 KGHSH and CDR2 LQKENI. The ends were cut back, 3 bases at V and 4 bases at J, with 3 bases in the middle. The CDR3 covers 12 residues. In DNA form, the CDR3 reads TGTGCCAGCTCACCTAGCACCGGGGAGCTGTTTTTT. As protein: CASSPSTGELFF.

The chain combines TRBV6-1 with TRBJ2-3; TRBD1 agrees at 10 bases. The germline V gene encodes CDR1 MNHNS and CDR2 SASEGT. CDR3 length: 15 amino acids. After removal of 4 bases from V and 4 bases from J, the junction contained 5 bases not matched to a gene. Here the CDR3 DNA reads TGTGCCAGCAGTGGCGGGACAGGGGCTCCAGATACGCAGTATTTT. This translates into CASSGGTGAPDTQYF.

The chain carries TRBV7-2 and TRBJ1-1; D gene ambiguous. CDR1 is SGHTA, CDR2 FQGNSA, per germline. Deletions cut 5 bases from V and 0 bases from J, with 13 bases between. This CDR3 has 15 amino acids. The CDR3 region is CASSPRAALNTEAFF. In DNA form, the CDR3 reads TGTGCCAGCAGCCCCCGGGCGGCCTTGAACACTGAAGCTTTCTTT.

The V and J genes are TRBV5-4 and TRBJ2-1, with 11 bases identical to TRBD2. This CDR3 spans 15 amino acids. V lost 0 bases, J lost 6 bases, and 2 bases stayed unmatched. The germline V gene has CDR1 SGHNT and CDR2 YYREEE (reference sequence). The chain's CDR3 is CASSLEGTSGNEQFF. CDR3 nucleotide sequence: TGTGCCAGCAGCTTGGAGGGGACTAGCGGCAATGAGCAGTTCTTC.

The V call is TRBV20-1, the J call TRBJ2-3; possible D gene TRBD1, 5 bases. Between the trimmed V and J ends, which lost 5 bases and 9 bases, there was a span of 12 bases. Looked up from germline, CDR1 is DFQATT and CDR2 is SNEGSKA (reference sequence). The CDR3 extends over 11 amino acids. CDR3 protein: CSAARTPTQYF. CDR3 bases: TGCAGTGCTGCTAGGACACCAACGCAGTATTTT.

The rearrangement uses TRBV11-2 and TRBJ2-3; D possibly corresponds to TRBD1 (6 bases). This CDR3 is 15 amino acids long. The V end was cut by 3 bases, the J end by 2 bases, with 12 bases between. Germline-derived CDR1 and CDR2 are SGHAT and FQNNGV. The CDR3, as DNA: TGTGCCAGCAGCTTCGGGACACTCCCCACAGATACGCAGTATTTT. The encoded protein is CASSFGTLPTDTQYF.

This chain connects TRBV6-1 to TRBJ1-1; D call uncertain. The CDR3 totals 16 residues. CDR1 and CDR2 from the germline V gene are MNHNS and SASEGT. Trimming cost V 2 bases and J 2 bases, with 15 bases left between them. The CDR3 protein is CASSERRATLNTEAFF. The CDR3 region has the DNA TGTGCCAGCAGTGAAAGACGGGCAACCCTAAACACTGAAGCTTTCTTT.

This chain uses TRBV5-1 with TRBJ1-6; D is unclear. The germline V gene encodes CDR1 SGHRS and CDR2 YFSETQ. V was clipped by 6 bases and J by 8 bases, with 9 bases between them. CDR3 length: 12 residues. The CDR3, as DNA: TGCGCCAGCAAGGTCGGTGATTCACCCCTCCACTTT. Protein: CASKVGDSPLHF.

DNA for the CDR3: TGCGCCAGCAGCTCCTACAGCCAAGAGACCCAGTACTTC. It codes for CASSSYSQETQYF. The rearrangement links TRBV5-1 to TRBJ2-5; D is unresolved. The V and J ends lost 3 bases and 1 base respectively, with 7 bases between them. This CDR3 spans 13 amino acids. Germline-derived CDR1 and CDR2 are SGHRS and YFSETQ.